Listed below are T cell receptor beta chains from one sample, sequenced in a study of blood T cells in healthy people across ages. TCRdb re-called the 5' RACE reads with MiXCR, one entry per CDR3 protein. The sample includes about 640,000 distinct CDR3 sequences, 58% of them seen just once. Sequencing was performed on blood. These receptors all stem from a man in his sixties in good health. Each CDR3 is given with its conserved first and last residue. The D gene is left open where the match is weak. Some rows have no size entry. The others give once, few or many, or a class for an expanded clone.

clone size	J gene	V gene	D gene	CDR3 DNA	CDR3 protein
.	TRBJ2-2	TRBV12-5	TRBD1	TGTGCTAGTGGTCTTTCGGGACAGGGCCCCACCGGGGAGCTGTTTTTT	CASGLSGQGPTGELFF
.	TRBJ2-1	TRBV2	.	TGTGCCAGCAGTCGTTCCCTCCTCCCCGAGCAGTTCTTC	CASSRSLLPEQFF
.	TRBJ1-5	TRBV19	.	TGTGCCAGTAGTACTGGGGGGGAATGTCAGCCCCAGCATTTT	CASSTGGECQPQHF
.	TRBJ2-5	TRBV20-1	TRBD2	TGCAGTGCTACCGATCGCGGGGGGGTCCGACAGCAGTACTTC	CSATDRGGVRQQYF
.	TRBJ2-1	TRBV12-3/TRBV12-4	.	TGTGCCAGCAGCATCGTGTGGGGTGGGTCCTACAATGAGCAGTTCTTC	CASSIVWGGSYNEQFF
.	TRBJ1-1	TRBV27	.	TGTGCCAGCAGGGCAGAGGGAGGGACTGAAGCTTTCTTT	CASRAEGGTEAFF
few	TRBJ1-6	TRBV7-2	.	TGTGCCAGCACCGCAGGGGCAGGGAATAATTCACCCCTCCACTTT	CASTAGAGNNSPLHF
.	TRBJ2-3	TRBV5-1	.	TGCGTCAGCAGCCTCGATGGGCCGCGCACAGATACGCAGTATTTT	CVSSLDGPRTDTQYF
.	TRBJ1-1	TRBV20-1	.	TGCAGTGCCCAAGGAGTTAACACTGAAGCTTTCTTT	CSAQGVNTEAFF
.	TRBJ2-5	TRBV10-1	.	TGCGCCAGCAGTGGACCATCCGGGGCACTTACCACTGAGCAGTACTTC	CASSGPSGALTTEQYF
.	TRBJ2-7	TRBV9	.	TGTGCCAGCAGCGTAGCGGGGGGCCCCTCGGCCTACGAGCAGTACTTC	CASSVAGGPSAYEQYF
.	TRBJ2-5	TRBV11-2	TRBD1	TGTGCCAGCAGATATAGGGACAGCCTAGAGCAGTACTTC	CASRYRDSLEQYF
.	TRBJ2-3	TRBV12-3/TRBV12-4	.	TGTGCCAGCAGTTCCCTTGGGGACGGGAAAGATACGCAGTATTTT	CASSSLGDGKDTQYF
once	TRBJ1-2	TRBV3-1	TRBD1	TGTGCCAGCAGCCCCTTAACAGGGGGCCGGGGCTACACCTTC	CASSPLTGGRGYTF
.	TRBJ1-6	TRBV3-1	.	TGTGCCAGCAGCCAAGAAGCCAGTCATTCACCCCTCCACTTT	CASSQEASHSPLHF
.	TRBJ2-5	TRBV20-1	TRBD2	TGCAGTGCGAGGAAGGTCGAGCGGGGGGCATGGGGAGAGACCCAGTACTTC	CSARKVERGAWGETQYF
.	TRBJ2-1	TRBV7-2	.	TGTGCCAGCAGCTTAGCGGTATCCGCCCGGGGTGAGCAGTTCTTC	CASSLAVSARGEQFF
.	TRBJ2-7	TRBV7-2	.	TGTGCCAGCAGCTTAGCAGGGGTCATCGCCTACGAGCAGTACTTC	CASSLAGVIAYEQYF
.	TRBJ2-3	TRBV9	.	TGTGCCAGCAGCGTAAGGGCAGGTTTAGGAGATACGCAGTATTTT	CASSVRAGLGDTQYF
.	TRBJ2-7	TRBV12-3/TRBV12-4	TRBD1	TGTGCCAGCAGTCTCGGACAGGGGAACACCTACGAGCAGTACTTC	CASSLGQGNTYEQYF
.	TRBJ1-5	TRBV28	.	TGTGCCAGCAGAAGCGGGGGCGAGGGCAATCAGCCCCAGCATTTT	CASRSGGEGNQPQHF
.	TRBJ1-6	TRBV3-1	.	TGTGCCAGCAGCAAGGGGCCAAGGGATAATTCACCCCTCCACTTT	CASSKGPRDNSPLHF
.	TRBJ2-5	TRBV20-1	TRBD2	TGCAGTGCTAGGGATTTGGCTAGCGGGGGGGGTGAGACCCAGTACTTC	CSARDLASGGGETQYF
.	TRBJ2-5	TRBV2	TRBD1	TGTGCCAGCAGTGAAGAGGGGGCGACCCCAGAGACCCAGTACTTC	CASSEEGATPETQYF
.	TRBJ2-1	TRBV5-1	.	TGCGCCAGCAGCTTAAGGGCTGGGGATGAGCAGTTCTTC	CASSLRAGDEQFF
.	TRBJ1-6	TRBV7-2	.	TGTGCCAGCAGCCCCCGACCTGGGATGGATTCACCCCTCCACTTT	CASSPRPGMDSPLHF
.	TRBJ2-3	TRBV5-1	TRBD2	TGCGCCAGCAGCATCCGGCGGGGGGGGACTGCAGATACGCAGTATTTT	CASSIRRGGTADTQYF
.	TRBJ1-2	TRBV9	.	TGTGCCAGCAGCGTGGGGGCAGGGACCTTTAACTATGGCTACACCTTC	CASSVGAGTFNYGYTF
.	TRBJ2-5	TRBV28	.	TGTGCCAGCACCTACCCGGGGGCTGGGGAGACCCAGTACTTC	CASTYPGAGETQYF
.	TRBJ2-5	TRBV20-1	TRBD1	TGCAGTGCTAGAATTGCGGGACAGGGGAGTCAAGAGACCCAGTACTTC	CSARIAGQGSQETQYF
.	TRBJ2-2	TRBV7-9	.	TGTGCCAGCAGCTGGGGTCGGGACACCGGGGAGCTGTTTTTT	CASSWGRDTGELFF
.	TRBJ1-4	TRBV12-3/TRBV12-4	TRBD1	TGTGCCAGCAGCTACAGGGGTCTAACTAATGAAAAACTGTTTTTT	CASSYRGLTNEKLFF
.	TRBJ1-1	TRBV29-1	.	TGCAGCGTTGGACAGGCCTGGCGGGAAGCTTTCTTT	CSVGQAWREAFF
.	TRBJ2-1	TRBV18	.	TGTGCCAGCTCACCAAATGGCCTCTCTGGGGAGCAGTTCTTC	CASSPNGLSGEQFF
.	TRBJ2-6	TRBV9	.	TGTGCCAGCAGCGTAGGATGGGGGGACTCTGGGGCCAACGTCCTGACTTTC	CASSVGWGDSGANVLTF
once	TRBJ2-3	TRBV10-2	TRBD2	TGCGCCAGCAGTGAATTCGAGCGGGGGGGCGCAGATACGCAGTATTTT	CASSEFERGGADTQYF
.	TRBJ1-1	TRBV19	TRBD1	TGTGCCACCCGGGGGACAGGGGACACTGAAGCTTTCTTT	CATRGTGDTEAFF
.	TRBJ2-6	TRBV29-1	.	TGCAGCGTTCTTCTCTCTGGGGCCAACGTCCTGACTTTC	CSVLLSGANVLTF
.	TRBJ2-5	TRBV10-3	.	TGTGCCATCAGTGAGTCACGGGGGCGCGAGACCCAGTACTTC	CAISESRGRETQYF
.	TRBJ2-5	TRBV27	.	TGTGCCAGCAGTTTACGACGGATTGGGGGGGAGACCCAGTACTTC	CASSLRRIGGETQYF
.	TRBJ1-1	TRBV12-3/TRBV12-4	.	TGTGCCAGCAGTCAACGGGGACCCAACACTGAAGCTTTCTTT	CASSQRGPNTEAFF
once	TRBJ1-1	TRBV6-1	.	TGTGCCAGCATACCACGACCCGAGTCCACTGAAGCTTTCTTT	CASIPRPESTEAFF
.	TRBJ2-5	TRBV29-1	.	TGCAGCGTTGTGGACACGGGGACCCAGTACTTC	CSVVDTGTQYF
few	TRBJ2-5	TRBV16	.	TGTGCCAGCAGCCAGACAGGTCCCTACGAGCAGTACTTT	CASSQTGPYEQYF
.	TRBJ2-1	TRBV5-1	.	TGCGCCAGCAGCTTGGCCTGGGGCCGGGATGAGCAGTTCTTC	CASSLAWGRDEQFF
few	TRBJ2-5	TRBV14	TRBD1	TGTGCCAGCAGCCAGGACAGGCAGGTTTTCCAAGAGACCCAGTACTTC	CASSQDRQVFQETQYF